This T cell receptor (beta chain) stems from a study of cytomegalovirus exposure and HLA in healthy donors. V lost 0 bases and J lost 8; bases outside the gene matches: 6. The CDR3 contains 15 residues. Germline CDR1 reads SGDLS; CDR2 reads YYNGEE. PCR involved 60 Vbeta and 13 Jbeta primers. Clones were read by immunoSEQ multiplex PCR, and TCRdb kept only the in-frame ones, dropping some. The sample table includes around 55,000 clones. Source material: PBMCs. V gene TRBV9 combines with J gene TRBJ1-4, with TRBD1 matching over 8 bases. This TCR was recovered from a man aged 45-65 years in good health and CMV-seropositive. CDR3 protein: CASSVGGQGREKLFF. CDR3 nucleotides: TGTGCCAGCAGCGTAGGCGGACAGGGAAGGGAAAAACTGTTTTTT.